This T cell receptor (beta chain) was profiled in a study of blood T cells in healthy people across ages. The CDR3 runs 14 residues. Germline CDR1 reads SQVTM; CDR2 reads ANQGSEA. Trimming stripped 6 bases from V and 1 base from J, with 12 bases between. Next came a second PCR, run for about 6 to 11 cycles, which used a sample-barcoded 5' primer along with a J-beta primer mix. TCRdb independently ran MiXCR on the 5' RACE reads; one entry per CDR3 protein. Counted here are about 970,000 distinct CDR3 sequences, 51% occurring once; the ten biggest clones make up roughly a fifth. This TCR derives from an older woman in good health. Material for sequencing was blood. The chain joins TRBV29-1 to TRBJ2-2; D is ambiguous. Written as DNA, the CDR3 is TGCAGCGTCACTGGTGGTTTGAACACCGGGGAGCTGTTTTTT. Residues: CSVTGGLNTGELFF.